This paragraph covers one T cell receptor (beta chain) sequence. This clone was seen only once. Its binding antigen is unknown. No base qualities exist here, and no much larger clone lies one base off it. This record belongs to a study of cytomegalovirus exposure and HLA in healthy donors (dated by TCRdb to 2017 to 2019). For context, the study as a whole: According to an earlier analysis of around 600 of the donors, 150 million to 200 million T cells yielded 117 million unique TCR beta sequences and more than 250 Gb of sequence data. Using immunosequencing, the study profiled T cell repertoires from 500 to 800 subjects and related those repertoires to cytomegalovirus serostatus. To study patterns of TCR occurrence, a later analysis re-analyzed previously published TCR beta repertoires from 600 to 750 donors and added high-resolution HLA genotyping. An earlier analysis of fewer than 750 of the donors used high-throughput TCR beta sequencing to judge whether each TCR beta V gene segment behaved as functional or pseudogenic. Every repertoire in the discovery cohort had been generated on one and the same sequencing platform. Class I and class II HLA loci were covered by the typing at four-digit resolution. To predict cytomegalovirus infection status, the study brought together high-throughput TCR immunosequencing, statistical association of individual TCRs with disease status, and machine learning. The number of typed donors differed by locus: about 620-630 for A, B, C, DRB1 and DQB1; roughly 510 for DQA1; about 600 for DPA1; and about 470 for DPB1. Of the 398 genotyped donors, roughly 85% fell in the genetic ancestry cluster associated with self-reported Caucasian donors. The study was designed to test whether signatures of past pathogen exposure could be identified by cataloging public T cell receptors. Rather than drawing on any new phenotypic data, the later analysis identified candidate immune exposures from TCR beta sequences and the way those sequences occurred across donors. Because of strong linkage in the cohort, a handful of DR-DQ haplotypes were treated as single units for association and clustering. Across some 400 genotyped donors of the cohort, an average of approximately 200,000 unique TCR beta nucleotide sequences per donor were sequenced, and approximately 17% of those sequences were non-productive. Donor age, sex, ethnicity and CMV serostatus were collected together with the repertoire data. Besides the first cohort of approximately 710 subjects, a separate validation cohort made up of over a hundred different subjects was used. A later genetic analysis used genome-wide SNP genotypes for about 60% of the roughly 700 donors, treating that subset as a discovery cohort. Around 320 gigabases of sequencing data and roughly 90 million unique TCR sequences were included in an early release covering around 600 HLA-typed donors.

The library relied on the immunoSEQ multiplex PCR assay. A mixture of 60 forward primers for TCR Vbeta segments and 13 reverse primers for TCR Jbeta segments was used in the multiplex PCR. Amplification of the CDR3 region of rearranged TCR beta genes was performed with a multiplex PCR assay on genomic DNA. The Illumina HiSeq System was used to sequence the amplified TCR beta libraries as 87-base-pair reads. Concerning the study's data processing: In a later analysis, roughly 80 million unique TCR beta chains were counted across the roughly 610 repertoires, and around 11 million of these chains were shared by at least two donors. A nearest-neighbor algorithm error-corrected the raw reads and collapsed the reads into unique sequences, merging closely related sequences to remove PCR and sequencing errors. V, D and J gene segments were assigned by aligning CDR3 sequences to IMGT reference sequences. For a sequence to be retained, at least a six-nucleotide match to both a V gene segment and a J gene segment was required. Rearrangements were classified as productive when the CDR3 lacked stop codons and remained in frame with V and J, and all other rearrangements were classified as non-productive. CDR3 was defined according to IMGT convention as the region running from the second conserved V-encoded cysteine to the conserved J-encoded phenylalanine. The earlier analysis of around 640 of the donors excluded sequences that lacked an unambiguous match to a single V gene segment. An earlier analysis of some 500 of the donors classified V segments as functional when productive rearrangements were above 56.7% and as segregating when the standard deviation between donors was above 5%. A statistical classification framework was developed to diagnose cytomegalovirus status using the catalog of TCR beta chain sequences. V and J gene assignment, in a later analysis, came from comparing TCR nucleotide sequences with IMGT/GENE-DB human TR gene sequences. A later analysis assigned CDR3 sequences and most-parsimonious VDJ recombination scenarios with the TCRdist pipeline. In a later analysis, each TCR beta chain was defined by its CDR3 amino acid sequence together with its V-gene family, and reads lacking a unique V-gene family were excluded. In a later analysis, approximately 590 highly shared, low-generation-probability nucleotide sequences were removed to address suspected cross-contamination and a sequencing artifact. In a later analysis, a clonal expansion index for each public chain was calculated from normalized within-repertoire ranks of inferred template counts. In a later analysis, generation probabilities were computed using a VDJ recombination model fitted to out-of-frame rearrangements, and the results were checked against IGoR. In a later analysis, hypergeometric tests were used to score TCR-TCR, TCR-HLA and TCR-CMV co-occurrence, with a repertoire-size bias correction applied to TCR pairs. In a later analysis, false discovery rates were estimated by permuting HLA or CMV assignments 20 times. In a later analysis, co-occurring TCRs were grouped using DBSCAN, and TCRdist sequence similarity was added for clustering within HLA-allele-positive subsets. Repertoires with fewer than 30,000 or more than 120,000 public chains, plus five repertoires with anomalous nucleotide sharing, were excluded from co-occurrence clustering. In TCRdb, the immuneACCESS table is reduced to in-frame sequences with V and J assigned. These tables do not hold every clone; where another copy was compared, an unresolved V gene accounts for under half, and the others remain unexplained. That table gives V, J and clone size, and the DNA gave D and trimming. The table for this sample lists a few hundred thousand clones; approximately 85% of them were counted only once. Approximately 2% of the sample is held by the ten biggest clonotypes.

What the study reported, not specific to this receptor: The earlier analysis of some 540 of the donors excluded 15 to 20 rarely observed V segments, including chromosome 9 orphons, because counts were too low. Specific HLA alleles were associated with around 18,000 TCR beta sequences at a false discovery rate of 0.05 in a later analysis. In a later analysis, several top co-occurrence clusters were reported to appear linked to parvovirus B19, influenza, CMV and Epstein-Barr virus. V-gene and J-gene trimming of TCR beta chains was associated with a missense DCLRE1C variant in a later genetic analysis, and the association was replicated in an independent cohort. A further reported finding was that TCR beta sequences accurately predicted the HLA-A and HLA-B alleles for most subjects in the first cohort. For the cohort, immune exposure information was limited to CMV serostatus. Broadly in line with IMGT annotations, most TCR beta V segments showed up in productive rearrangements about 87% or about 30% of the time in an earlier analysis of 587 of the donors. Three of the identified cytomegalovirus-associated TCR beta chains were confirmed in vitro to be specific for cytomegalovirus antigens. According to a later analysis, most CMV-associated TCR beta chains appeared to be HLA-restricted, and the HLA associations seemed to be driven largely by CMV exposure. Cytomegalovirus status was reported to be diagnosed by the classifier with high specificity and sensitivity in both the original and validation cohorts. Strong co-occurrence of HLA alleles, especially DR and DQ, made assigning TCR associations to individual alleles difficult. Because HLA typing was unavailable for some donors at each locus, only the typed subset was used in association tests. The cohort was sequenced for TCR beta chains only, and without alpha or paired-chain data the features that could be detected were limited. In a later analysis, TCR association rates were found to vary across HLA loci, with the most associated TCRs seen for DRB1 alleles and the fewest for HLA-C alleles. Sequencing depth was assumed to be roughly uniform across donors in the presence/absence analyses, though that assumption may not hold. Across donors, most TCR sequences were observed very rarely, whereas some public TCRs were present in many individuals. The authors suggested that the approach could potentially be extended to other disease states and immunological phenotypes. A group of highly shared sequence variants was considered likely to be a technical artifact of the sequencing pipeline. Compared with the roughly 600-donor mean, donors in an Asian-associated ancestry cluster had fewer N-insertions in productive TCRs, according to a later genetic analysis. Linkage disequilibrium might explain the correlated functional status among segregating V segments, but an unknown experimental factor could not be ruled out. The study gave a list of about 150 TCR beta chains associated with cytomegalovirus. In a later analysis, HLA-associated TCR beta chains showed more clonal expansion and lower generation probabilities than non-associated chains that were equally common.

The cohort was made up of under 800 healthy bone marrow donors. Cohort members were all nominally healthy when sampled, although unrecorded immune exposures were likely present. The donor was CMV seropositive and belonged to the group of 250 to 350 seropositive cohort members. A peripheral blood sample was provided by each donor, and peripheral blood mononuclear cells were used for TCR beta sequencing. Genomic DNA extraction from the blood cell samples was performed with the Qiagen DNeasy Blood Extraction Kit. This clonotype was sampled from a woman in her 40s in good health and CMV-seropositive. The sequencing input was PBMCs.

The CDR3 is CASSYSRSSDEQYF. The DNA sequence follows: TGTGCCAGCAGTTACTCGAGGAGTTCTGACGAGCAGTACTTC. Rearrangement joined TRBV6-6 to TRBJ2-7, with an unclear D gene assignment. Trimming at the junction amounts to 0 bases on V and 5 bases on J, and the germline ends lie 11 bases apart. The CDR3 sequence holds 14 residues, the cysteine and phenylalanine included. The only DNA kept is the CDR3, 42 bases in frame from the first base. From the germline V gene (reference sequence), CDR1 is MNHNY and CDR2 is SVGAGI.